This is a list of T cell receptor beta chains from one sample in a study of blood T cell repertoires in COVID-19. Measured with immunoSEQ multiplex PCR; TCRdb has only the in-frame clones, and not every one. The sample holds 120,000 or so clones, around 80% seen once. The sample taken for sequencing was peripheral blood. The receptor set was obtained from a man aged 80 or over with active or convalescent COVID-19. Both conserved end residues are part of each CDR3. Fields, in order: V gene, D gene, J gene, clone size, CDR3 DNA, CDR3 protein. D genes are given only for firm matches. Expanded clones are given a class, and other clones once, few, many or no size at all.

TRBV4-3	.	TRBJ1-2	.	TGCGCCAGCAGCCAGGAGACAGAGAACTATGGCTACACCTTC	CASSQETENYGYTF
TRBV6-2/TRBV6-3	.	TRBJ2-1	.	TGTGCCAGCAGTTCCCGTGAGGCCCGTTCCTACAATGAGCAGTTCTTC	CASSSREARSYNEQFF
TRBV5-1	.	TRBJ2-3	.	TGCGCCAGCAGCACCCGGGACACCCCTACGCAGTATTTT	CASSTRDTPTQYF
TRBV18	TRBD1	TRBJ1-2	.	TGTGCCAGCTCACCCCTCGGGACAGGGCAAGGCTACACCTTC	CASSPLGTGQGYTF
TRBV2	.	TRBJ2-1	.	TGTGCCAGCAACCCGGGACAAACCTTTGCCGAGCAGTTCTTC	CASNPGQTFAEQFF
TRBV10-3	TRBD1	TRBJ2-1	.	TGTGCCATCAGTGAGTCAGGGGGCTTCAACAATGAGCAGTTCTTC	CAISESGGFNNEQFF
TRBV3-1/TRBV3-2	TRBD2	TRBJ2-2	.	TGTGCCACCAGAAATGGGGGAAGCGGGGGGACCGGGGAGCTGTTTTTT	CATRNGGSGGTGELFF
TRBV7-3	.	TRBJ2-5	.	TGTGCCAGCAGCTTAACGTTCCAGGTCCACCAAGAGACCCAGTACTTC	CASSLTFQVHQETQYF
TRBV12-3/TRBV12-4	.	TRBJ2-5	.	TGTGCCAGCAGCAGACCGGCGGCGGAGACCCAGTACTTC	CASSRPAAETQYF
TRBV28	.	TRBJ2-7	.	TGTGCCAGCAGTTTAGCCGGGGTCGTCATGGAGCAGTACTTC	CASSLAGVVMEQYF
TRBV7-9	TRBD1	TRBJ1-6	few	TGTGCCAGCAGCCCCCACTTGGGACAGGGGACACCCCTCCACTTT	CASSPHLGQGTPLHF
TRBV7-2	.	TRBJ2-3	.	TGTGCCAGCAGCAGACTGGTTCGAGATACGCAGTATTTT	CASSRLVRDTQYF
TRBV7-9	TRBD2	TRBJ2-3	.	TGTGCCAGCAGGGGAGCGGGGAGCACAGATACGCAGTATTTT	CASRGAGSTDTQYF
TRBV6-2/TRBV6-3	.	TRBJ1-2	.	TGTGCCAGCAGTCCCCAGGGAAACTATGGCTACACCTTC	CASSPQGNYGYTF
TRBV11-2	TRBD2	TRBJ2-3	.	TGTGCCAGCAGCAGGGTAGCGGGGGACACAGATACGCAGTATTTT	CASSRVAGDTDTQYF
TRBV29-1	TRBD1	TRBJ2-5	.	TGCAGCGTTGGGGACAGCCCCGACACCCAGTACTTC	CSVGDSPDTQYF
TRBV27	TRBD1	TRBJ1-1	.	TGTGCCAGCAGCTACAGGGGAGGTGACACTGAAGCTTTCTTT	CASSYRGGDTEAFF
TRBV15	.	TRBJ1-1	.	TGTGCCACCAGCAGAGCGGGAGCAACCAGAGCTTTCTTT	CATSRAGATRAFF
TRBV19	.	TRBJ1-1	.	TGTGCCAGTAGTATAAACGGGAACACTGAAGCTTTCTTT	CASSINGNTEAFF
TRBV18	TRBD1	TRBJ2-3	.	TGTGCCAGCTCATACGTAGGGCAGGGGGCGAATACGCAGTATTTT	CASSYVGQGANTQYF
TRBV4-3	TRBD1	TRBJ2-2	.	TGCGCCAGCAGCCAGGGGACAGGGGGTTCGGGGGAGCTGTTTTTT	CASSQGTGGSGELFF
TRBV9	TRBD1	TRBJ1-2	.	TGTGCCAGCAGCGCCGATTATGATACAGGGGACTATGGCTACACCTTC	CASSADYDTGDYGYTF
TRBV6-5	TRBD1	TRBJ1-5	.	TGTGCCAGCAGTCAGACAGGGAACCCGCAGCCCCAGCATTTT	CASSQTGNPQPQHF
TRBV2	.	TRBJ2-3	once	TGTGCCAGCTCGGTTCAGAGCGGATACACAGATACGCAGTATTTT	CASSVQSGYTDTQYF
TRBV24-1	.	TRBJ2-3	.	TGTGCCACCAGTGATTCCCGACCTCAGGGAGATACGCAGTATTTT	CATSDSRPQGDTQYF
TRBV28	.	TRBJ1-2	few	TGTGCCAGCAGCCGGAGTAACTATGGCTACACCTTC	CASSRSNYGYTF
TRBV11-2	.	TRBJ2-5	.	TGTGCCAGCAGCTCACGGACGGGGTACCAAGAGACCCAGTACTTC	CASSSRTGYQETQYF
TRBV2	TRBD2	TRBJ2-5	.	TGTGCCAGCAGTGTTGGGCCTAGCGGGCTAGAGACCCAGTACTTC	CASSVGPSGLETQYF
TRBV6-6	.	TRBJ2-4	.	TGTGCCAGCAGTTATGTGGAGGGGAGCCCCAAAAACATTCAGTACTTC	CASSYVEGSPKNIQYF
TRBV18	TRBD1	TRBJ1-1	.	TGTGCCAGCTCAGCGACAGGGTTGGACACTGAAGCTTTCTTT	CASSATGLDTEAFF
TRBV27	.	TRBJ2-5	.	TGTGCCAGCAGTTTATCCCTGGCAGCGTACCAAGAGACCCAGTACTTC	CASSLSLAAYQETQYF
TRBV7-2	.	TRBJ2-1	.	TGTGCCAGCAGCCCCAAATGGGGGGACAGCCAGTACAATGAGCAGTTCTTC	CASSPKWGDSQYNEQFF
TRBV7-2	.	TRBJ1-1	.	TGTGCCAGCAGACAAGTTTCCAGGCCTGAAGCTTTCTTT	CASRQVSRPEAFF
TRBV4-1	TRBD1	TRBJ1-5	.	TGCGCCAGCAGCTCGCAGACAGGGGATCAGCCCCAGCATTTT	CASSSQTGDQPQHF
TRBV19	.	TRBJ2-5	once	TGTGCCAGTAGTATAGCGGGGCAAGAGACCCAGTACTTC	CASSIAGQETQYF
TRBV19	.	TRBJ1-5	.	TGTGCCAGTAGCCCCCGGACAAACCAGCCCCAGCATTTT	CASSPRTNQPQHF
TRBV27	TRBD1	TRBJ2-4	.	TGTGCCAGCGGCCGACAGGGCCCTAAAAACATTCAGTACTTC	CASGRQGPKNIQYF
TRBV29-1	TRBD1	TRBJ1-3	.	TGCAGCGTCGACAGGGACGGCGGAAACACCATATATTTT	CSVDRDGGNTIYF
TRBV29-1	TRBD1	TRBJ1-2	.	TGCAGCGTTGATGGCGGACAGGGGGTAGGTGGCTACACCTTC	CSVDGGQGVGGYTF
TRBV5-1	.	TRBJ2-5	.	TGCGCCAGCAGCCTCCTTTCAGGGATGGAGACCCAGTACTTC	CASSLLSGMETQYF
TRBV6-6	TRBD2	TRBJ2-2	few	TGTGCCAGCAGTCCAAGTCTAGCGGGGGGGCTCACCGGGGAGCTGTTTTTT	CASSPSLAGGLTGELFF
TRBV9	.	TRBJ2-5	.	TGTGCCAGCAGCGTAGCGGGGTCTCAGGTCCTTCAGACCCAGTACTTC	CASSVAGSQVLQTQYF
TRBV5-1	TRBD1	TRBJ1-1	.	TGCGCCAGCAGCATAGAGACAGGGGCGGGCACTGAAGCTTTCTTT	CASSIETGAGTEAFF
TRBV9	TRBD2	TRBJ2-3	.	TGTGCCAGCAGCGTAGATGGGCTAGCGGGCCCCGAGCGCACAGATACGCAGTATTTT	CASSVDGLAGPERTDTQYF
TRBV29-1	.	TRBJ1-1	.	TGCAGCTTCTTAGGAAGCCCCGCTAGCACTGAAGCTTTCTTT	CSFLGSPASTEAFF
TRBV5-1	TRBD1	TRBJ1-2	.	TGCGCCAGCAGCCTAGACAGGGAGTATGGCTACACCTTC	CASSLDREYGYTF
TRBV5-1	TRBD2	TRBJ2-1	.	TGCGCCAGCAGACTGGGGACTACTAACAATGAGCAGTTCTTC	CASRLGTTNNEQFF
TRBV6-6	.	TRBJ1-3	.	TGTGCCAGCACCGACCCCCAGGGAGGAAACACCATATATTTT	CASTDPQGGNTIYF
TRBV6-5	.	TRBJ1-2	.	TGTGCCAGCAGACCGTCGGGAGGGTACGGCTACACCTTC	CASRPSGGYGYTF